This T cell receptor (beta chain) was observed in a study of cytomegalovirus exposure and HLA in healthy donors. This clone was seen a single time. Trimming left V 3 bases short and J 4 bases short, with 15 bases between. Germline V lookup: CDR1 LNHDA, CDR2 SQIVND (reference sequence). The CDR3 consists of 15 residues. Amplification used 60 Vbeta primers and 13 Jbeta primers. Sequencing was performed with immunoSEQ multiplex PCR; in TCRdb, only in-frame clones are kept and a portion is missing. This table has about 140,000 clones, roughly 80% appearing once. Sequences were obtained from PBMCs. The chain has TRBV19 and TRBJ1-2, with D possibly matching TRBD1 (6 bases). The TCR was taken from a female donor in good health and CMV-seronegative. DNA for the CDR3: TGTGCCAGTAGTATCCCGGGCCAGGGGCTCTATGGCTACACCTTC. Translated, it gives CASSIPGQGLYGYTF.